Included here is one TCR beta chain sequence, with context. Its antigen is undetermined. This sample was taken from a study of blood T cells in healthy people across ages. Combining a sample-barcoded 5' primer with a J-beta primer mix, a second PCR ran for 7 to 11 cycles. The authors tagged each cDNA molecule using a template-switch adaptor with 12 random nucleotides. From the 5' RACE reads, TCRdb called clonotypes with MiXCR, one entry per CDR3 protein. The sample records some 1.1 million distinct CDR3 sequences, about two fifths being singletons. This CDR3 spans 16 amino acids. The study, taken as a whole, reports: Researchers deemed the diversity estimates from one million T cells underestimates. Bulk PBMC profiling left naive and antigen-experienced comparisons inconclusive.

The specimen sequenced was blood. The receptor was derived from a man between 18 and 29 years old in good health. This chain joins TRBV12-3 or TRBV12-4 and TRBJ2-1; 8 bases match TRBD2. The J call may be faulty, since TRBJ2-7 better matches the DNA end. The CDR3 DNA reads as TGTGCCAGCAGTCCCGGGGGGGCCGGACTCTACAATGAGCAGTACTTC. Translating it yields CASSPGGAGLYNEQYF.